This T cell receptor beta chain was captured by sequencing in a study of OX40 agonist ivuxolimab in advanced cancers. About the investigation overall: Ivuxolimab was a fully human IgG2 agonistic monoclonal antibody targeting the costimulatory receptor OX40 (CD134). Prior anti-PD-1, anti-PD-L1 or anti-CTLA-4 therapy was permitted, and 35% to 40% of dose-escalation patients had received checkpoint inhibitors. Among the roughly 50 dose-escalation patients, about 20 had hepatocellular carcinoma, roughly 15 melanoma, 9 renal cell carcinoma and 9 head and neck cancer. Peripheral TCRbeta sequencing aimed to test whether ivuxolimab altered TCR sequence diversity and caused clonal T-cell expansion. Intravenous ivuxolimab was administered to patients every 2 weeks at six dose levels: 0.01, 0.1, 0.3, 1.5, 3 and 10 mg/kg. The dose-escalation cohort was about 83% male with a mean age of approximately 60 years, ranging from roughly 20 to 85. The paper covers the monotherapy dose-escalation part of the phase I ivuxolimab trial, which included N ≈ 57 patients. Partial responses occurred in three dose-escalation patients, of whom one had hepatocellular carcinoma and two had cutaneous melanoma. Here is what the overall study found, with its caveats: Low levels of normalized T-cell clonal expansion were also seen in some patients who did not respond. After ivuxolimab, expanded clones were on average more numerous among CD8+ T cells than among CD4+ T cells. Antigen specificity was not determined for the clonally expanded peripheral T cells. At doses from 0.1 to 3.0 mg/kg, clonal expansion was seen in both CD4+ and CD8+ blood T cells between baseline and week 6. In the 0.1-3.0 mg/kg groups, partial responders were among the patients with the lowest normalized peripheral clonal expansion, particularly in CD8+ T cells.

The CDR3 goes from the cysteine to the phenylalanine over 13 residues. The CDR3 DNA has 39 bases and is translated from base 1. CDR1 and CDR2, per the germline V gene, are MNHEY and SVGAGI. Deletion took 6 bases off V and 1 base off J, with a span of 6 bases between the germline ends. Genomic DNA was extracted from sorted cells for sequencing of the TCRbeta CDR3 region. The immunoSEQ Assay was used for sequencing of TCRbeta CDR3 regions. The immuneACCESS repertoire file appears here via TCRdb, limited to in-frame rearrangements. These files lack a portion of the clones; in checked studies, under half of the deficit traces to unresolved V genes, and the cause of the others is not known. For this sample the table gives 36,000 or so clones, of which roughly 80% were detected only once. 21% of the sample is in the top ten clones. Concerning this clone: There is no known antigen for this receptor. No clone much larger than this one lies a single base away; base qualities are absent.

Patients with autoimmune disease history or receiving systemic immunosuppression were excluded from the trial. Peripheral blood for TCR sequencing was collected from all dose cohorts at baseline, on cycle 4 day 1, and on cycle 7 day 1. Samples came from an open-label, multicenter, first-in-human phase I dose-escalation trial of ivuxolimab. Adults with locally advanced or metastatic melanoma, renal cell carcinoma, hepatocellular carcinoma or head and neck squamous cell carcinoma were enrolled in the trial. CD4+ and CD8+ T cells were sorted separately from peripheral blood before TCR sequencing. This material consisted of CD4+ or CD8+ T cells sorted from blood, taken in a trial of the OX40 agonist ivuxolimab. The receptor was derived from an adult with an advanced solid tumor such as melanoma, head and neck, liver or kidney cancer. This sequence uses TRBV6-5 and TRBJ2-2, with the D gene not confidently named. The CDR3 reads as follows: CASRDLNTGELFF. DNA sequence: TGTGCCAGCAGAGATCTGAACACCGGGGAGCTGTTTTTT.